This record covers a single TCR beta chain. The method was immunoSEQ multiplex PCR; TCRdb's version includes in-frame clones alone and lacks a portion of them. In the table there are around 24,000 clones, about 90% of which are singletons. This record belongs to a study of T cells in localized non-small cell lung cancer. The sequenced sample was peripheral blood, obtained before any cancer treatment. This TCR came from a male donor at least 60 years old with stage I squamous cell lung carcinoma.

CDR3 DNA sequence: TGTGCCAGTAGTCCCCGACACTTTTACGAGCAGTACTTC. Encoded protein: CASSPRHFYEQYF. The V gene is TRBV19, the J gene TRBJ2-7; D remains unclear. This CDR3 has 13 residues. Trimming removed 5 bases at V and 4 bases at J, with 12 bases between. The V gene's germline CDR1 is LNHDA and CDR2 SQIVND (reference sequence). The variable domain in full, with the rest retrieved from reference TRBV19 and TRBJ2-7, is DGGITQSPKYLFRKEGQNVTLSCEQNLNHDAMYWYRQDPGQGLRLIYYSQIVNDFQKGDIAEGYSVSREKKESFPLTVTSAQKNPTAFYLCASSPRHFYEQYFGPGTRLTVT.